The entry below describes one T cell receptor (beta chain). This entry is derived from a study of blood T cells in healthy people across ages. A second roughly 7 to 11 cycle PCR used barcoded and J-beta primers. TCRdb reanalysed the 5' RACE reads using MiXCR and keeps one entry per CDR3 protein. This table holds roughly 800,000 distinct CDR3 sequences, approximately 25% found once. These same data were also listed under a study on T cells of mothers and their children.

Material: blood. The sequence came from a boy aged 5 to 17 in good health.

The CDR3 loop is CASSSGLAGVYEQFF. The CDR3 nucleotides read TGTGCCAGCAGCTCCGGACTAGCGGGAGTGTATGAGCAGTTCTTC. The gene calls are TRBV11-3 and TRBJ2-1, with 13 bases matching TRBD2. The CDR3 runs 15 residues. CDR1 is SGHNT and CDR2 is YENEEA in the germline V gene. V shed 4 bases, J shed 8 bases, and the junction held 5 bases outside the gene matches.